In its sample, the clone carrying this TCR beta chain was seen a few times. As yet, its antigen is unknown. The data originate from a study of Graves' ophthalmopathy and Graves' hyperthyroidism. The study, taken as a whole, reports: Blood repertoires reportedly contained most expanded thyroid clonotypes above 0.001 frequency.

Among the exclusions were patients with other autoimmune diseases, uncontrolled infections, pregnancy or lactation. The authors diagnosed from clinical symptoms, serum thyroxine, TRAb, thyroid ultrasound and orbital computed tomography. Beta-chain TCR CDR3 regions were amplified from RNA transcripts. HTBI-primed RT-PCR formed the first round, and a multiplex PCR formed the second. TCRdb called the multiplex PCR reads again in MiXCR, with one record for every CDR3 protein. Of 360,000 or so distinct CDR3 sequences listed, 18% were seen once; the top ten hold roughly 1.6%. This receptor was obtained from a woman under 30 with Graves' ophthalmopathy. Sequenced sample: peripheral blood.

CDR3 sequence reads: CASSQVPGTSGYEQYF. CDR3 in DNA: TGTGCCAGCAGCCAAGTGCCAGGGACTAGCGGATACGAGCAGTACTTC. This rearrangement joins TRBV4-2 to TRBJ2-7; TRBD2 matches at 11 bases. CDR3 length equals 16 residues. Trimming took 1 base from V and 4 from J; bases not matched to a gene: 6. Looked up from germline, CDR1 is LGHNA and CDR2 is YNFKEQ.